The following is a TCR beta chain sequence with its context. Which antigen it targets is not known. The sample holds no much larger clone one base away, and base qualities are not on file. The data stem from a study of blood T cell repertoires in COVID-19 (dated by TCRdb to about 2020). Regarding the complete study: Collaborator samples came from the United States, Italy and Spain and covered acute and convalescent phases of COVID-19. The material from the prospective study consisted of cDNA or gDNA derived from T cells, B-cell-depleted T cells, or PBMCs. The dataset comprised deeply sampled blood TCRbeta repertoires from subjects exposed to, actively infected with, or recovered from COVID-19. The repertoires were released in a freely available public database intended as a resource for research on the immune response to SARS-CoV-2. Samples were obtained from the ongoing ImmuneRACE study (first 160 participants) and from about 1,300 subjects provided by 6 global collaborators. A de-identified subject ID, COVID-19 status, age in years and sex were almost always included in the sample metadata. Where available, HLA class I and class II types were taken from metadata supplied by the sample provider and were not determined by assay-based typing. The paper as a whole reports these results and caveats: How much clinical and demographic metadata was included differed by source and by participant, and the metadata was provided uncurated.

The germline V gene specifies SGHVS as CDR1 and FQNEAQ as CDR2. From its cysteine to its phenylalanine, the CDR3 spans 20 amino acids. Only CDR3 DNA is held: 60 bases, read in frame from base 1. The junction shows trimming of 2 bases on V and 6 bases on J, and the gene matches do not reach 17 bases of it. Participants in the prospective study were aged roughly 18 to 100 years, lived in 20 to 25 United States geographic areas, and enrolled through a virtual design. In the prospective study, participants were assigned to cohorts based on the clinical history participants reported in a screening survey and a study questionnaire. Recovered participants in ImmuneRACE Cohort 3 were defined by two consecutive negative NP/OP PCR tests, clearance by a healthcare professional, or resolution of symptoms. In the prospective study, whole blood, serum and a nasopharyngeal or oropharyngeal swab were collected from each participant by mobile phlebotomists. Additional blood draws and questionnaires over an approximately 2-month period could optionally be provided by prospective study participants. Before DNA extraction, blood samples from the prospective study were shipped at room temperature or frozen.

The immunoSEQ Assay, a bias-controlled multiplex PCR, was used to amplify TCRbeta CDR3 regions from genomic DNA. The original methods were these. The number of nucleated cells in each sample was estimated from the amplification of reference gene primers within the assay. To quantify the absolute abundance of each unique TCRbeta CDR3 rearrangement, sequence reads were collapsed and filtered. For each sample, productive Simpson clonality was calculated as the square root of Simpson's diversity index over productive rearrangements. In TCRdb, the immuneACCESS table is reduced to in-frame sequences with V and J assigned. These tables do not hold every clone; where another copy was compared, an unresolved V gene accounts for under half, and the others remain unexplained. Clone size and V and J calls were adopted from that table, with D and trimming inferred from the DNA. The sample yields just over 150,000 clones; 70% to 90% were counted once. The leading ten clones occupy less than 8% of the sample.

Sequences were obtained from PBMCs or T cells enriched from blood (not recorded which). The rearrangement joined TRBV7-8 to TRBJ2-3, and TRBD2 aligns with 13 junction nucleotides. This clonotype was obtained from a woman in her 50s who had recovered from COVID-19. The nucleotide sequence is TGTGCCAGCAGCTTAACCGGGACGGTTACTAGCGGGGGGGCCAGGGATACGCAGTATTTT. Translated, it gives CASSLTGTVTSGGARDTQYF.